These 3 T cell receptor beta chains originate from one sample sequenced in a study of blood T cell repertoires in COVID-19. The data were produced by immunoSEQ multiplex PCR, yet TCRdb's version contains in-frame clones alone and is incomplete. The sample yields about 480,000 clones, about 88% seen once. The sequenced sample consisted of peripheral blood. These receptors all stem from a man aged 18 to 29 with COVID-19, enrolled during active disease.

This rearrangement joins TRBV12-1 to TRBJ2-7; the table's D call, TRBD2, was not checked against the DNA. TRBV12-1 corresponds to a pseudogene. The CDR3 is 15 residues long. DNA for the CDR3: TGTGCCAGCAGCTTTTACGGGGGAGAGGACTACGAGCAGTACTTC. The encoded protein is CASSFYGGEDYEQYF.

The chain combines TRBV2 with TRBJ2-2; TRBD2 matches at 10 bases. The CDR3 runs 14 residues. The V and J ends lost 7 bases and 8 bases, in that order; junction bases with no gene match: 7. Germline CDR1 is SNHLY and CDR2 is FYNNEI. CDR3 DNA sequence: TGTGCCAGCAAAAGCGGGGGGGCACGTGGGGAGCTGTTTTTT. Its protein is CASKSGGARGELFF. The full variable domain, completed using reference TRBV2 and TRBJ2-2, is EPEVTQTPSHQVTQMGQEVILRCVPISNHLYFYWYRQILGQKVEFLVSFYNNEISEKSEIFDDQFSVERPDGSNFTLKIRSTKLEDSAMYFCASKSGGARGELFFGEGSRLTVL.

The chain carries TRBV19 and TRBJ2-5, with D possibly TRBD2 on 6 matching bases. V was shortened by 5 bases and J by 5 bases, with 18 bases between the two germline ends. Germline CDR1 reads LNHDA; CDR2 reads SQIVND (reference sequence). CDR3 size: 15 residues. In nucleotides, the CDR3 is TGTGCCAGTAGTCCCCGGGGGACCAATGGGGAGACCCAGTACTTC. Translation: CASSPRGTNGETQYF.